A single T cell receptor beta chain is shown here with its context. Its antigen is not identified. Libraries were prepared by immunoSEQ multiplex PCR; TCRdb keeps only in-frame clonotypes and omits some of them. This sample has fewer than 25,000 clones, with about three quarters found just once. V was pared by 1 base and J by 3 bases, with 3 bases between. CDR1 SEHNR and CDR2 FQNEAQ come from the germline V gene (reference sequence). The CDR3 contains 12 residues. This record belongs to a study of vaccination effects on CD4 cells after COVID-19. Ahead of sequencing, the ViraFEST assay grew antigen-specific CD4+ T cells using viral peptide pools. CD4+ T cell isolation took place after approximately 11 days of culture. Two doses of BNT162b2 or mRNA-1273 vaccine were administered to participants.

The V call is TRBV7-9, the J call TRBJ1-2; D ambiguous. The sample consisted of CD4+ T cells from PBMCs cultured with HCoV-NL63 spike peptides, taken after COVID-19 vaccination. This receptor was taken from a human donor who received a COVID-19 vaccine. CDR3 sequence: CASSLDDYGYTF. CDR3 DNA sequence: TGTGCCAGCAGCTTAGATGACTATGGCTACACCTTC.